The 24 T cell receptor beta chains reported below all come from one sample, sequenced in a study of T cells in Graves' hyperthyroidism and ophthalmopathy. Amplification of TCR beta CDR3 regions used RNA as the template. HTBI primers were the set used in a first-round RT-PCR of the TCR CDR3. TCRdb itself ran the multiplex PCR reads through MiXCR, one entry per CDR3 protein. This repertoire shows about 320,000 distinct CDR3 sequences, 16% found once; its top ten account for roughly 31%. What was sequenced was blood. The receptors here all came from a man aged 30 to 45 with Graves' hyperthyroidism.

At least ten counts were recorded for this clonotype. The chain recombines TRBV2 with TRBJ2-3; D tentatively fits TRBD1 or TRBD2 (5 bases each). In germline, CDR1 is SNHLY, CDR2 FYNNEI. This CDR3 spans 14 amino acids. V was pared by 4 bases and J by 0 bases, with 8 bases between. This CDR3 is CASSGGVSTDTQYF. In DNA, the CDR3 is TGTGCCAGCAGTGGAGGGGTTAGCACAGATACGCAGTATTTT.

A few counts support this clonotype. The gene calls are TRBV27 and TRBJ2-7; 10 positions match TRBD2. After removal of 6 bases from V and 4 bases from J, the junction contained 18 bases not matched to a gene. Germline-derived CDR1 and CDR2 are MNHEY and SMNVEV (reference sequence). This CDR3 is built from 18 residues. CDR3 DNA sequence: TGTGCCAGCAGGCCTGTTGGGGGGCTAGCGGGAGTTGGGTACGAGCAGTACTTC. Translation: CASRPVGGLAGVGYEQYF.

This clonotype occurred many times. V usage is TRBV11-2 and J usage is TRBJ1-2, with 9 bases fitting TRBD1. Trimming at V came to 4 bases and at J to 6 bases, leaving 9 bases not matched to a gene. The CDR3 sequence is 15 residues long. Germline values: CDR1 SGHAT, CDR2 FQNNGV. CDR3 in DNA: TGTGCCAGCAGCTGGGGGACAGGGCGTCTCGATGGCTACACCTTC. It specifies CASSWGTGRLDGYTF.

The V gene is TRBV27, the J gene TRBJ2-3; TRBD2 aligns across 9 bases. The germline V gene encodes CDR1 MNHEY and CDR2 SMNVEV (reference sequence). After removal of 5 bases from V and 7 bases from J, the junction contained 13 bases not matched to a gene. This CDR3 contains 16 residues. The CDR3 region is CASSPNGGAGGYTQYF. CDR3 nucleotides: TGTGCCAGCAGTCCAAACGGAGGAGCGGGAGGATATACGCAGTATTTT.

This clonotype occurred a few times. This may arise from a read error, as a much more abundant clone is one base away. In nucleotides, the CDR3 is TGTGCCAGCAGCCCCGGACTAGCGGAAGAGGCCCAGTACTTC. Protein sequence: CASSPGLAEEAQYF. This chain uses TRBV11-2 with TRBJ2-5, with 10 positions matching TRBD2. This CDR3 has 14 residues. Germline values: CDR1 SGHAT, CDR2 FQNNGV.

This clonotype has more than one count but fewer than ten. This may be a read error, as it is one base from a much larger clone. CDR3 DNA sequence: TGTGCCAGCAGCAGATACAGTGGCTTTAGCGCAGATACGCAGTATTTT. It is translated as CASSRYSGFSADTQYF. This chain joins TRBV7-8 and TRBJ2-3, with a tentative D call TRBD2 (5 bases). Germline assignment: CDR1 SGHVS and CDR2 FQNEAQ. V was shortened by 5 bases and J by 4 bases, with 19 bases between the two germline ends. The CDR3 extends over 16 amino acids.

This chain connects TRBV7-6 to TRBJ2-7, with D possibly matching TRBD1 (6 bases). The germline gives CDR1 SGHVS, CDR2 FNYEAQ. This CDR3 spans 15 amino acids. Trimming pared 8 bases from V and 8 bases from J, leaving 25 bases between. The CDR3 loop is CASGSLIGVGAKQYF. The CDR3, as DNA: TGTGCCAGCGGCTCCCTGATTGGGGTGGGGGCTAAGCAGTACTTC.

The chain carries TRBV19 and TRBJ2-1, with 12 bases fitting TRBD2. The germline V gene has CDR1 LNHDA and CDR2 SQIVND (reference sequence). J gave up 6 bases and V 5 bases, and 5 bases lay outside the gene matches. This CDR3 contains 15 residues. The CDR3 region is CASSATSGSPNEQFF. Here the CDR3 DNA reads TGTGCCAGTAGTGCGACTAGCGGGAGCCCCAATGAGCAGTTCTTC.

Ten or more counts support this clonotype. This sequence joins TRBV20-1 and TRBJ2-7; a possible D gene is TRBD2 (6 bases). Trimming removed 0 bases from V and 5 bases from J, with 14 bases in between. This CDR3 has 14 amino acids. Per the germline V gene, CDR1 is DFQATT and CDR2 is SNEGSKA (reference sequence). Written as DNA, the CDR3 is TGCAGTGCTAGAGAGCCTAGCGCTCCTAACGAGCAGTACTTC. The encoded protein is CSAREPSAPNEQYF.

This clonotype occurred a few times. The chain couples TRBV6-1 to TRBJ2-7; 8 bases are a match to TRBD2. Trimming removed 6 bases from V and 5 bases from J; junction bases left unmatched: 15. This CDR3 spans 16 amino acids. Germline CDR1 is MNHNS and CDR2 is SASEGT. The CDR3 DNA reads as TGTGCCAGCAGAGGACCGGGGGGGGCGTTTAACCACGAGCAGTACTTC. Its translation: CASRGPGGAFNHEQYF.

This clonotype was counted ten times or more. This sequence joins TRBV2 and TRBJ1-3; D unclear. CDR1 SNHLY and CDR2 FYNNEI come from the germline V gene. V dropped 4 bases and J dropped 0 bases, with 7 bases sitting between them. The CDR3 sequence is 14 residues long. The CDR3 here is CASSATLSGNTIYF. DNA of the CDR3: TGTGCCAGCAGTGCAACTCTCTCTGGAAACACCATATATTTT.

This clonotype occurred many times. V is TRBV7-2 and J is TRBJ2-1, with D perhaps TRBD1 (6 bases). Germline values: CDR1 SGHTA, CDR2 FQGNSA. V dropped 2 bases and J dropped 1 base, with 12 bases sitting between them. The CDR3 runs 16 residues. In DNA form, the CDR3 reads TGTGCCAGCAGCTTATGGCAGGGGTCGTCCTACAATGAGCAGTTCTTC. The encoded protein is CASSLWQGSSYNEQFF.

Only a few counts were recorded for this clonotype. The rearrangement joins TRBV9 to TRBJ2-7, with D hard to call. CDR1 and CDR2 (germline): SGDLS, YYNGEE. This CDR3 is 13 amino acids long. Between the trimmed V and J ends, which lost 0 bases and 6 bases, there was a span of 10 bases. The chain's CDR3 is CASSVDPLSEQYF. CDR3 DNA sequence: TGTGCCAGCAGCGTAGACCCCCTCTCCGAGCAGTACTTC.

The V and J genes are TRBV19 and TRBJ1-1; weak D call: TRBD1 (6 bases). Germline V gene lookup returns CDR1 LNHDA and CDR2 SQIVND (reference sequence). This CDR3 region has 14 residues. The germline V and J ends were trimmed by 4 bases and 4 bases, with 13 bases remaining between them. The CDR3 loop is CASSTPGEGTEAFF. The CDR3 nucleotides read TGTGCCAGTAGTACTCCAGGGGAAGGCACTGAAGCTTTCTTT.

This clonotype was counted ten times or more. The chain combines TRBV27 with TRBJ1-1, with unresolved D. Between the trimmed V and J ends, which lost 4 bases and 5 bases, there was a span of 11 bases. Germline CDR1 is MNHEY and CDR2 is SMNVEV (reference sequence). The CDR3 contains 13 residues. Here the CDR3 reads CASSSQVPTEAFF. The CDR3 bases are TGTGCCAGCAGTTCTCAGGTCCCGACTGAAGCTTTCTTT.

This clonotype was seen many times. The chain carries TRBV12-3 or TRBV12-4 and TRBJ2-1; possibly TRBD2 for D (5 bases). The CDR3 extends over 13 amino acids. Trimming stripped 8 bases from V and 1 base from J, with 9 bases between. This CDR3 reads CASVGVSYNEQFF. The CDR3 DNA is TGTGCCAGCGTGGGAGTTTCCTACAATGAGCAGTTCTTC.

This clonotype was observed many times. The rearrangement links TRBV5-1 to TRBJ1-1; no firm D call. From germline, CDR1 is SGHRS and CDR2 YFSETQ. The length of the CDR3 is 13 residues. Deletions cut 4 bases from V and 3 bases from J, with 10 bases between. CDR3 coding DNA: TGCGCCAGCAGCCTCTGGACGGACACTGAAGCTTTCTTT. Its translation is CASSLWTDTEAFF. The full variable domain, with the rest looked up from reference TRBV5-1 and TRBJ1-1, is KAGVTQTPRYLIKTRGQQVTLSCSPISGHRSVSWYQQTPGQGLQFLFEYFSETQRNKGNFPGRFSGRQFSNSRSEMNVSTLELGDSALYLCASSLWTDTEAFFGQGTRLTVV.

This clonotype has a handful of counts. The CDR3 spells CASSPGGIHYEQYF. The CDR3 coding sequence is TGTGCCAGCAGCCCAGGGGGCATCCATTACGAGCAGTACTTC. V gene TRBV13 combines with J gene TRBJ2-7; TRBD1 agrees at 8 bases. V lost 5 bases to trimming and J lost 4 bases; unmatched junction nucleotides: 7. The CDR3 runs 14 residues. CDR1 PRHDT and CDR2 FYEKMQ come from the germline V gene (reference sequence).

This clonotype was seen at least ten times. This chain connects TRBV6-2 or TRBV6-3 to TRBJ1-1; D is undetermined. Germline V gives CDR1 MNHEY, CDR2 SVGEGT. The CDR3 is made up of 15 amino acids. Between the trimmed V and J ends, which lost 6 bases and 3 bases, there was a span of 17 bases. For the CDR3, the DNA is TGTGCCAGCAGCCCCTGGGGAGCCGGCGACACTGAAGCTTTCTTT. It translates to CASSPWGAGDTEAFF.

This clonotype was observed many times. The chain combines TRBV6-2 or TRBV6-3 with TRBJ2-3; D is ambiguous. The CDR3 runs to 18 residues. V lost 2 bases to trimming and J lost 2 bases, with 20 bases between them. Germline V lookup: CDR1 MNHEY, CDR2 SVGEGT. CDR3 residues: CASSYPSSITTNTDTQYF. The DNA for the CDR3 is TGTGCCAGCAGTTACCCGAGCTCGATCACCACTAACACAGATACGCAGTATTTT.

This clonotype was detected a few times. The chain has TRBV7-9 and TRBJ2-7, with 10 positions matching TRBD2. The ends lost 2 bases at V and 4 bases at J; junction bases unmatched: 5. CDR1 is SEHNR and CDR2 is FQNEAQ in the germline V gene (reference sequence). This CDR3 has 15 amino acids. The CDR3 loop is CASSLFPSGRYEQYF. The DNA of the CDR3 is TGTGCCAGCAGCTTATTCCCTAGCGGGAGATACGAGCAGTACTTC. Drawing the rest from reference TRBV7-9 and TRBJ2-7, the complete variable domain is DTGVSQNPRHKITKRGQNVTFRCDPISEHNRLYWYRQTLGQGPEFLTYFQNEAQLEKSRLLSDRFSAERPKGSFSTLEIQRTEQGDSAMYLCASSLFPSGRYEQYFGPGTRLTVT.

This clonotype was detected a few times. The chain links TRBV6-1 to TRBJ2-7, with a possible D match to TRBD2 (7 bases). CDR3 size: 12 residues. The V end was cut by 7 bases, the J end by 3 bases, with 10 bases between. Germline values: CDR1 MNHNS, CDR2 SASEGT. The CDR3 loop is CASKRDNYEQYF. The CDR3 coding sequence is TGTGCCAGCAAGCGGGACAACTACGAGCAGTACTTC.

The sample holds many counts of this clonotype. In DNA, the CDR3 is TGTGCCAGCAGTGAAGCGCGGGGGGGGAACACAGATACGCAGTATTTT. This encodes CASSEARGGNTDTQYF. The rearrangement joins TRBV2 to TRBJ2-3; TRBD2 matches at 9 bases. Germline CDR1 reads SNHLY; CDR2 reads FYNNEI. This CDR3 region has 16 residues. The ends lost 0 bases at V and 2 bases at J; junction bases unmatched: 3. The whole variable domain, remainder taken from reference TRBV2 and TRBJ2-3, is EPEVTQTPSHQVTQMGQEVILRCVPISNHLYFYWYRQILGQKVEFLVSFYNNEISEKSEIFDDQFSVERPDGSNFTLKIRSTKLEDSAMYFCASSEARGGNTDTQYFGPGTRLTVL.

This clonotype was seen repeatedly, ten times or more. V usage is TRBV18 and J usage is TRBJ2-5; the D gene is possibly TRBD1 (5 bases). Trimming shortened V by 3 bases and J by 0 bases, and 8 bases separated the two germline ends. This CDR3 is built from 14 residues. Germline loops: CDR1 KGHSH, CDR2 LQKENI. CDR3 loop: CASSPSGNQETQYF. DNA of the CDR3: TGTGCCAGCTCACCTTCAGGGAACCAAGAGACCCAGTACTTC.